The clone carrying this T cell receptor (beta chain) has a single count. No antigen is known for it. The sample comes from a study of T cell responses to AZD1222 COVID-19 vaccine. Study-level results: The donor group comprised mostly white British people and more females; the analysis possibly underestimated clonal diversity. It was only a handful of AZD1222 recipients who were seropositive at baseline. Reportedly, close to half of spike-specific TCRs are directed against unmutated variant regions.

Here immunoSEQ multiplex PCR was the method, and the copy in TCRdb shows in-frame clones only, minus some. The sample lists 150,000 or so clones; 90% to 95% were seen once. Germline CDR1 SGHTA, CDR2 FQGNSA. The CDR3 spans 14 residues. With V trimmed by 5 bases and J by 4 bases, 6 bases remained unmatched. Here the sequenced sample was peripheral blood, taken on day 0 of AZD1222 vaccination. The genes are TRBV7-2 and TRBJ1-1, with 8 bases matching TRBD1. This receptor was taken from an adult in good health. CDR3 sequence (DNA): TGTGCCAGCAGCACCGGACAGGGTTTCACTGAAGCTTTCTTT. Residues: CASSTGQGFTEAFF. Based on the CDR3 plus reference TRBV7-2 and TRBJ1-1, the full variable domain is GAGVSQSPSNKVTEKGKDVELRCDPISGHTALYWYRQSLGQGLEFLIYFQGNSAPDKSGLPSDRFSAERTGGSVSTLTIQRTQQEDSAVYLCASSTGQGFTEAFFGQGTRLTVV.